A selection of T cell receptor beta chains follows, all from one sample in a study of blood T cell repertoires in COVID-19. The method was immunoSEQ multiplex PCR; TCRdb's version includes in-frame clones alone and lacks a portion of them. The sample has about 160,000 clones, over 80% seen once. Sequencing was done on a sample of peripheral blood. The receptor set was obtained from a woman between 50 and 59 years old with acute or convalescent COVID-19. Each CDR3 is given with its conserved first and last residue. The order of the fields is D gene, J gene, clone size, V gene, CDR3 protein, CDR3 DNA. D genes are given only for firm matches. Clone sizes are given selectively: once, few, many, or a class where the clone is expanded.

>.|TRBJ2-5|.|TRBV18
CASSPEIPPGHLQETQYF
TGTGCCAGCTCACCGGAAATACCCCCGGGACACCTACAAGAGACCCAGTACTTC
>.|TRBJ1-2|.|TRBV6-5
CASSLGGLFYTF
TGTGCCAGCAGCCTTGGGGGCCTGTTCTACACCTTC
>TRBD1|TRBJ1-4|.|TRBV7-9
CASSSGQTNEKLFF
TGTGCCAGCAGCTCGGGACAGACAAATGAAAAACTGTTTTTT
>TRBD1|TRBJ1-2|once|TRBV18
CASSPGTDYGYTF
TGTGCCAGCTCACCAGGGACAGACTATGGCTACACCTTC
>.|TRBJ1-2|.|TRBV6-5
CASHRKGGRNDGYTF
TGTGCCAGTCATCGAAAGGGGGGGCGTAACGATGGCTACACCTTC
>.|TRBJ2-3|.|TRBV27
CASSSPTSTDTQYF
TGTGCCAGCAGTTCGCCAACTAGCACAGATACGCAGTATTTT
>.|TRBJ1-3|.|TRBV6-4
CASSDGETIYF
TGTGCCAGCAGTGACGGGGAGACCATATATTTT
>.|TRBJ1-1|.|TRBV7-6
CASSSDPRPHSEAFF
TGTGCCAGCAGCTCTGACCCTAGACCCCACTCTGAAGCTTTCTTT
>.|TRBJ1-1|once|TRBV5-1
CASSLQGNTEAFF
TGCGCCAGCAGCTTACAGGGGAACACTGAAGCTTTCTTT
>.|TRBJ2-3|.|TRBV9
CASSVVTAASTDTQYF
TGTGCCAGCAGCGTAGTGACAGCCGCTAGCACAGATACGCAGTATTTT
>.|TRBJ2-5|.|TRBV3-1/TRBV3-2
CASSQLRETQYF
TGTGCCAGCAGTCAACTCAGAGAGACCCAGTACTTC
>.|TRBJ2-7|once|TRBV29-1
CSPGVVTPTNYEQYF
TGCAGCCCCGGGGTGGTTACCCCAACAAACTACGAGCAGTACTTC
>TRBD2|TRBJ2-1|.|TRBV7-7
CASSPSGGASYNEQFF
TGTGCCAGCAGCCCTAGCGGGGGGGCCTCCTACAATGAGCAGTTCTTC
>TRBD1|TRBJ1-5|.|TRBV4-1
CASSQDPGQGTNQPQHF
TGCGCCAGCAGCCAGGATCCGGGACAGGGGACTAATCAGCCCCAGCATTTT
>.|TRBJ2-7|once|TRBV14
CASSQDRYEQYF
TGTGCCAGCAGCCAAGACCGCTACGAGCAGTACTTC
>.|TRBJ2-3|.|TRBV20-1
CSAPGLDTQYF
TGCAGTGCCCCGGGGTTAGATACGCAGTATTTT
>.|TRBJ2-5|.|TRBV5-1
CASSRRWQQQETQYF
TGCGCCAGCAGCCGGAGGTGGCAGCAACAAGAGACCCAGTACTTC
>TRBD1|TRBJ1-4|.|TRBV27
CASSSLQGAREKLFF
TGTGCCAGCAGCTCATTGCAGGGGGCACGGGAAAAACTGTTTTTT
>.|TRBJ1-2|.|TRBV28
CASSIQGYGYTF
TGTGCCAGCAGTATCCAGGGGTATGGCTACACCTTC
>TRBD1|TRBJ2-3|.|TRBV28
CASSLRDRGTDTQYF
TGTGCCAGCAGCTTGCGGGACAGGGGCACAGATACGCAGTATTTT
>.|TRBJ2-7|.|TRBV3-1/TRBV3-2
CASSPRRGHSYEQYF
TGTGCCAGCAGCCCCCGGCGGGGCCACTCCTACGAGCAGTACTTC
>.|TRBJ1-2|.|TRBV10-3
CAISADTGDGYTF
TGTGCCATCAGCGCGGACACGGGCGATGGCTACACCTTC
>TRBD1|TRBJ2-2|.|TRBV7-8
CASRLTGDTGELFF
TGTGCCAGCAGGCTGACAGGGGACACCGGGGAGCTGTTTTTT
>.|TRBJ2-7|once|TRBV7-9
CASSLAWAKDEQYF
TGTGCCAGCAGCTTAGCTTGGGCCAAGGACGAGCAGTACTTC
>.|TRBJ1-5|.|TRBV19
CASSMGRGGFQPQHF
TGTGCCAGTAGTATGGGAAGGGGGGGATTCCAGCCCCAGCATTTT
>TRBD2|TRBJ2-1|.|TRBV11-2
CASSLLTSGRYNEQFF
TGTGCCAGCAGCCTTCTGACTAGCGGGAGGTACAATGAGCAGTTCTTC
>.|TRBJ1-2|.|TRBV24-1
CATSGSANYGYTF
TGTGCCACCAGTGGGTCAGCTAACTATGGCTACACCTTC